This is a list of T cell receptor beta chains from one sample in a study of response to subunit inactivated influenza vaccine. TCRdb processed the RT-PCR reads anew with MiXCR; each CDR3 protein has one entry. The profile covers 630,000 or so distinct CDR3 sequences, with 15% to 17% appearing a single time and roughly 10% taken by the ten largest. The material sequenced was PBMCs from blood, taken 11 to 12 days after vaccination. All receptors derive from a man in his forties or fifties who received an inactivated influenza vaccine. Both conserved end residues are trimmed from each CDR3. Only some rows state a clone size, as once, few, many or a class for expanded clones.

abundance | j_gene | v_gene | CDR3aa
few | TRBJ1-1 | TRBV2 | ASYRGNTEAF
. | TRBJ1-2 | TRBV12-3/TRBV12-4 | ASSSGQQIYT
few | TRBJ1-2 | TRBV29-1 | SVVAPYGYT
. | TRBJ2-1 | TRBV28 | ASSTGTGYNEQF
few | TRBJ2-6 | TRBV10-3 | AISELGKTGANVLT
many | TRBJ2-7 | TRBV12-3/TRBV12-4 | ASSLRGGYEQY
. | TRBJ1-5 | TRBV20-1 | SARTWMRNQPQH
. | TRBJ1-5 | TRBV24-1 | ATSAQGQPQH
few | TRBJ2-7 | TRBV12-3/TRBV12-4 | ASSLASGRYEQY
few | TRBJ2-2 | TRBV20-1 | SALAAGTGELF
few | TRBJ2-3 | TRBV6-2/TRBV6-3 | ASSNRGDTQY
. | TRBJ1-1 | TRBV7-9 | ASSLNPIEAF
. | TRBJ2-7 | TRBV4-2 | ASSQDPGGSSYEQY
few | TRBJ2-3 | TRBV14 | ASSQVGQGWWADTQY
few | TRBJ2-1 | TRBV5-1 | ASSLDLTLLNEQF
. | TRBJ1-5 | TRBV10-3 | AISESGVSSNQPQH
many | TRBJ2-5 | TRBV20-1 | SAPSGTGETQY
few | TRBJ1-2 | TRBV20-1 | SAAAGPNYGYT
few | TRBJ2-7 | TRBV29-1 | SVEGRPHEQY
. | TRBJ1-3 | TRBV28 | ASSLTIRGGGNTIY
. | TRBJ2-3 | TRBV3-1 | ASAPREETDTQY
few | TRBJ2-5 | TRBV12-5 | ASGTSSLTGAGETQY
. | TRBJ1-6 | TRBV18 | ASSPRQGANNSPLH
. | TRBJ2-5 | TRBV5-1 | ASRSGTAETQY
many | TRBJ2-7 | TRBV18 | ASSPLAGGPNSYEQY
few | TRBJ1-2 | TRBV20-1 | SARDRAETSGGYT
few | TRBJ1-5 | TRBV15 | ATSRQQADSHSNQPQH
many | TRBJ2-7 | TRBV6-6 | ASSTNYEQY
. | TRBJ2-7 | TRBV4-3 | ASSQGAGAYEQY
. | TRBJ2-3 | TRBV4-1 | ASSQVRPGADTQY